The 2 T cell receptor beta chains given below trace back to one sample, sequenced in a study of blood T cell repertoires in COVID-19. The method was immunoSEQ multiplex PCR; TCRdb's version includes in-frame clones alone and lacks a portion of them. The table shows about 190,000 clones, with just under 85% occurring only once. What was sequenced was peripheral blood. These receptors all come from a woman in her 70s with active or convalescent COVID-19.

The chain employs TRBV28 and TRBJ2-7, with TRBD1 matching over 9 bases. The CDR3 is 13 amino acids. Per the germline V gene, CDR1 is MDHEN and CDR2 is SYDVKM. The trim removed 5 bases at V and 5 bases at J, leaving 4 bases unmatched. This chain's CDR3 is CASSRDRVHEQYF. CDR3 nucleotide sequence: TGTGCCAGCAGTCGGGACAGGGTGCACGAGCAGTACTTC.

The rearrangement joins TRBV4-1 to TRBJ2-1; 12 bases line up with TRBD2. From germline, CDR1 is MGHRA and CDR2 YSYEKL. The length of the CDR3 is 15 residues. With V trimmed by 4 bases and J by 10 bases, 8 bases remained unmatched. The CDR3 nucleotides read TGCGCCAGCAGCCTTCGGACTAGCGGGATACAGGAGCAGTTCTTC. This codes for CASSLRTSGIQEQFF.